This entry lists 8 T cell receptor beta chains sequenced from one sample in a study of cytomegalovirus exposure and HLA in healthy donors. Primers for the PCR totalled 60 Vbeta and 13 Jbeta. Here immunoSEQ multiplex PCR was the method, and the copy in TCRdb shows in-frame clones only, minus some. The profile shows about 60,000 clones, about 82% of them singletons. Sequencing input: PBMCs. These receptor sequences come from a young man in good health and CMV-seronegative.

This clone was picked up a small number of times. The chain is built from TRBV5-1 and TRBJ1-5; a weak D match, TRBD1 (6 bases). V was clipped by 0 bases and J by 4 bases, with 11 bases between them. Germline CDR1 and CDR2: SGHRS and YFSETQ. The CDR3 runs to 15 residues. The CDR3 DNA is TGCGCCAGCAGCTTGGTGCCAGGGGTGAATCAGCCCCAGCATTTT. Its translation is CASSLVPGVNQPQHF.

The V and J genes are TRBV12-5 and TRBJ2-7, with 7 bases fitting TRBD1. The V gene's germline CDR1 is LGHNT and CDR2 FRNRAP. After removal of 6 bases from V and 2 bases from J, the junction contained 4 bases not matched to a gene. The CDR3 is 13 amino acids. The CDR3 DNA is TGTGCTAGTGGCCTGGGACAGACCTACGAGCAGTACTTC. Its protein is CASGLGQTYEQYF.

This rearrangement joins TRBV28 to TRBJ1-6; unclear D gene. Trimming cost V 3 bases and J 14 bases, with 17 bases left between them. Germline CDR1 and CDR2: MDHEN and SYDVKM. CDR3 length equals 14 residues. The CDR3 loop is CASSLGEPLLALHF. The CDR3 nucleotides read TGTGCCAGCAGTTTGGGAGAACCTCTCTTGGCCCTCCACTTT.

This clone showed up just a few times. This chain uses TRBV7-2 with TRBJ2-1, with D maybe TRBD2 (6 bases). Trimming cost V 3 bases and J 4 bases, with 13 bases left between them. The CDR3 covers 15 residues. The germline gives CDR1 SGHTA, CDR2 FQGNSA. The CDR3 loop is CASSFEGGQYNEQFF. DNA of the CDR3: TGTGCCAGCAGCTTCGAGGGAGGCCAATACAATGAGCAGTTCTTC.

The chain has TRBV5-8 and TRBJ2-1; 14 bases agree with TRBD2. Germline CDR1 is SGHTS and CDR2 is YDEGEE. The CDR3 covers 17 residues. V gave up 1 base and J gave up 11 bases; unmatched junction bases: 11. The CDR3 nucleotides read TGTGCCAGCAGCTTGTATGTGGGACTAGCGGGAGCCAAAAAGCAGTTCTTC. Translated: CASSLYVGLAGAKKQFF.

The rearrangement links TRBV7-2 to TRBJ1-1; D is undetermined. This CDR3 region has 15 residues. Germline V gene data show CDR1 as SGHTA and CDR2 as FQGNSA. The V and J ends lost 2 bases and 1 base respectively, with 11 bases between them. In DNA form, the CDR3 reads TGTGCCAGCAGCTTAACCGTAGTAAAGAACACTGAAGCTTTCTTT. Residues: CASSLTVVKNTEAFF. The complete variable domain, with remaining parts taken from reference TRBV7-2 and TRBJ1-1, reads GAGVSQSPSNKVTEKGKDVELRCDPISGHTALYWYRQSLGQGLEFLIYFQGNSAPDKSGLPSDRFSAERTGGSVSTLTIQRTQQEDSAVYLCASSLTVVKNTEAFFGQGTRLTVV.

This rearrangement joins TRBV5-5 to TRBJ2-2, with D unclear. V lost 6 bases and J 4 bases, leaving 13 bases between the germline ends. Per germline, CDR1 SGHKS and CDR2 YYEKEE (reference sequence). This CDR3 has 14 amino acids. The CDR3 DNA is TGTGCCAGCACGCCAGATTTGGTCACCGGGGAGCTGTTTTTT. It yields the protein CASTPDLVTGELFF. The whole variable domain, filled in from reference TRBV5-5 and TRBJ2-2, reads DAGVTQSPTHLIKTRGQQVTLRCSPISGHKSVSWYQQVLGQGPQFIFQYYEKEERGRGNFPDRFSARQFPNYSSELNVNALLLGDSALYLCASTPDLVTGELFFGEGSRLTVL.

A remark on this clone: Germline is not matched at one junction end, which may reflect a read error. The CDR3 coding sequence is TGTGCTAGCAGCCCGACAGGGTCGAACACCGGGGAGCTGTTTTTT. Amino acid sequence: CASSPTGSNTGELFF. This chain connects TRBV7-7 to TRBJ2-2; 7 bases map to TRBD1. Germline CDR1 SSHAT, CDR2 FNYEAQ (reference sequence). The CDR3 is made up of 15 amino acids.